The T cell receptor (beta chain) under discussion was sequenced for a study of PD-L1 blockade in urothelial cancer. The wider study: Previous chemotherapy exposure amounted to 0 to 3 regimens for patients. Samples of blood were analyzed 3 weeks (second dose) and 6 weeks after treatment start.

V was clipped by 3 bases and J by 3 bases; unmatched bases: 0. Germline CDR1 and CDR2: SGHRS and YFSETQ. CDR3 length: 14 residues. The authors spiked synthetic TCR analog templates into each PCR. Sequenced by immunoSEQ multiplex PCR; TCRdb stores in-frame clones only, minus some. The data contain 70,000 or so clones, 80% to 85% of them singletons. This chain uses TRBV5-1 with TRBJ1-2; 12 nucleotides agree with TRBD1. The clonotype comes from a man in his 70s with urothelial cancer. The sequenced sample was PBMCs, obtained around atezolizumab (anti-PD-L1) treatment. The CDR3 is CASSWDRGHYGYTF. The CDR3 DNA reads TGCGCCAGCAGCTGGGACAGGGGGCACTATGGCTACACCTTC.